This T cell receptor (beta chain) was sequenced for a study of T-cell memory formation after mild COVID-19. A 5'RACE reaction primed in the constant segment made cDNA libraries of TCR alpha and TCR beta, and these carried sample barcodes and UMIs. MiXCR, applied by TCRdb to the 5' RACE reads, yields one record per CDR3 protein. This table holds fewer than 400,000 distinct CDR3 sequences, 16% found once. The CDR3 sequence is 16 residues long. J gave up 6 bases and V 4 bases, and 13 bases lay outside the gene matches. CDR1 is SGHKS and CDR2 is YYEKEE in the germline V gene (reference sequence). The V and J genes are TRBV5-5 and TRBJ2-5; 9 nucleotides line up with TRBD1. The sequence came from a man aged 18 to 35 who had mild COVID-19 (a few samples of this study predate the infection). Cell type and time point are not known. Input material: PBMCs or a T cell subset sorted from them (not recorded which). The CDR3 DNA follows: TGTGCCAGCAGCCCGTTAGCCCTGACAGGGGGAAAGACCCAGTACTTC. It encodes CASSPLALTGGKTQYF.